The clone carrying this T cell receptor beta chain was detected many times. The antigen is undetermined. PBMCs numbering at least 6 million were isolated per sample. The data were obtained in a study of blood T cells in healthy people across ages. Study-wide context: Per every two T cells, about one barcoded beta molecule was captured by template switching.

With a J-beta primer mix and a sample-barcoded 5' primer, a second PCR ran about 7 to 12 cycles. Carrying 12 random nucleotides, a template-switch adaptor labeled each individual cDNA molecule. One entry per CDR3 protein, called by TCRdb with MiXCR from the 5' RACE reads. There are 630,000 or so distinct CDR3 sequences in the sample; less than 40% occur only once, and approximately 15% lies in the top ten. Whole-study findings and limits: Diversity estimates drawn from one million T cells were deemed underestimates.

This receptor was obtained from a woman aged 80 or older in good health. The sequencing input was blood.

CDR3 nucleotides: TGTGCCAGCAGCTTAGGTCCAGGGAACTATGGCTACACCTTC. This encodes CASSLGPGNYGYTF. The chain uses TRBV7-2 and TRBJ1-2, with D possibly matching TRBD1 (5 bases). The CDR3 is 14 residues long. The germline CDR1 and CDR2 sequences are SGHTA and FQGNSA. V lost 1 base to trimming and J lost 2 bases, with 8 bases between them.